Below are 5 T cell receptor beta chains sequenced from a single sample in a study of blood T cell repertoires in COVID-19. The repertoire was sequenced with immunoSEQ multiplex PCR; TCRdb's copy has only in-frame clones and lacks some. Here the sample spans fewer than 600,000 clones, 89% being singletons. The sequenced sample was peripheral blood. The receptors here all came from a man between 18 and 35 years old with COVID-19, enrolled during active disease.

The chain employs TRBV28 and TRBJ2-5; 14 bases align to TRBD2. V was clipped by 3 bases and J by 10 bases; unmatched bases: 4. CDR1 and CDR2 (germline): MDHEN, SYDVKM. The CDR3 runs 14 residues. CDR3 in amino acids: CASSFRTSGGFQYF. DNA for the CDR3: TGTGCCAGCAGTTTTCGGACTAGCGGGGGGTTCCAGTACTTC. The whole variable domain, filled in from reference TRBV28 and TRBJ2-5, reads DVKVTQSSRYLVKRTGEKVFLECVQDMDHENMFWYRQDPGLGLRLIYFSYDVKMKEKGDIPEGYSVSREKKERFSLILESASTNQTSMYLCASSFRTSGGFQYFGPGTRLLVL.

The rearrangement joins TRBV19 to TRBJ1-1; weak D call: TRBD1 (5 bases). The length of the CDR3 is 14 residues. Trimming pared 3 bases from V and 4 bases from J, leaving 12 bases between. Germline CDR1 reads LNHDA; CDR2 reads SQIVND (reference sequence). The CDR3 nucleotides are TGTGCCAGTAGTATCATCTCCGGGGGCACTGAAGCTTTCTTT. Protein: CASSIISGGTEAFF.

This clone was observed a handful of times. The chain recombines TRBV5-4 with TRBJ1-2; 9 nucleotides match TRBD1. The J segment lost 6 bases and the V segment lost 3 bases, leaving 6 bases of the junction unmatched. Germline V CDR1 and CDR2: SGHNT, YYREEE (reference sequence). The CDR3 runs to 14 residues. The CDR3 spells CASSSETGGNGYTF. The DNA of the CDR3 is TGTGCCAGCAGCTCCGAAACAGGGGGCAATGGCTACACCTTC.

This clone was seen a single time. The V and J genes are TRBV12-2 and TRBJ1-4. TRBV12-2 is a recognized pseudogene. This CDR3 is built from 17 residues. CDR3 nucleotide sequence: TGTGCAAGTCGCTTCCGCGTGGGGGGAAGAGATAATGAAAAACTGTTTTTT. Protein: CASRFRVGGRDNEKLFF.

The rearrangement joins TRBV11-2 to TRBJ1-1; 9 bases are shared with TRBD1. After removal of 4 bases from V and 4 bases from J, the junction contained 13 bases not matched to a gene. The length of the CDR3 is 17 residues. In germline, CDR1 is SGHAT, CDR2 FQNNGV. CDR3 region: CASSSQPGQGIGTEAFF. CDR3 nucleotide sequence: TGTGCCAGCAGCTCACAACCGGGACAGGGAATTGGCACTGAAGCTTTCTTT. The full variable domain, its missing parts supplied by reference TRBV11-2 and TRBJ1-1, is EAGVAQSPRYKIIEKRQSVAFWCNPISGHATLYWYQQILGQGPKLLIQFQNNGVVDDSQLPKDRFSAERLKGVDSTLKIQPAKLEDSAVYLCASSSQPGQGIGTEAFFGQGTRLTVV.